The source of this TCR beta chain is a study of blood T cell repertoires in COVID-19. Donors were grouped by their self-reported clinical history. The CDR3 loop spans 12 amino acids. Germline-derived CDR1 and CDR2 are SGHTA and FQGNSA. V lost 0 bases, J lost 11 bases, and 2 bases stayed unmatched. Sequencing used immunoSEQ multiplex PCR; TCRdb keeps in-frame clones, though not all of them. This table has some 200,000 clones, approximately 85% appearing once. The clonotype comes from a man aged 40-50 years who had recovered from COVID-19. Sequenced material: PBMCs or T cells enriched from blood (not recorded which). This chain uses TRBV7-2 with TRBJ1-1, with TRBD1 identical over 8 bases. The DNA of the CDR3 is TGTGCCAGCAGCTTAGCGGACAGGGTGGCTTTCTTT. This encodes CASSLADRVAFF.